This paragraph reports one T cell receptor beta chain. Only CD45RO-negative cells positively selected for CCR7 counted as naive CD8 cells, so terminally differentiated effector memory CD45RA+ cells were excluded. Assay used: immunoSEQ multiplex PCR; TCRdb lists only in-frame clones, some missing. Of 700,000 to 950,000 clones in the sample, about 96% were seen once. The CDR3 runs 17 residues. V trimming: 7 bases; J trimming: 4 bases; junction bases outside the gene matches: 15. Germline CDR1 is MNHEY and CDR2 is SMNVEV (reference sequence). This entry comes from a study of shared clonotypes between healthy human individuals.

The TCR comes from a man younger than 45 in good health. The J gene is TRBJ2-1, the V gene TRBV27; 8 nucleotides match TRBD2. What was sequenced was naive CD8+ T cells sorted from blood. The CDR3 here is CASTLTLAGMGYNEQFF. In nucleotides, the CDR3 is TGTGCCAGCACCCTCACCTTAGCGGGGATGGGATACAATGAGCAGTTCTTC.